The next 22 T cell receptor beta chains were all read from a single sample in a study of blood T cells in healthy people across ages. A second about 6 to 12 cycle PCR used barcoded and J-beta primers. TCRdb used MiXCR to reprocess the 5' RACE reads, holding one entry per CDR3 protein. The table includes hundreds of thousands of distinct CDR3 sequences, roughly 60% detected once. Specimen: blood. These TCRs come from a man aged 25 to 40 in good health.

The V and J genes are TRBV7-9 and TRBJ2-1; 10 positions match TRBD2. V dropped 3 bases and J dropped 6; count of bases not matched to a gene: 8. In germline, CDR1 is SEHNR, CDR2 FQNEAQ (reference sequence). The CDR3 runs to 16 residues. CDR3 residues: CASSFRLAGSSNEQFF. The CDR3 DNA is TGTGCCAGCAGCTTCAGACTAGCGGGCTCCAGCAATGAGCAGTTCTTC.

This clonotype was seen a handful of times. The V gene is TRBV11-1, the J gene TRBJ2-4; D is ambiguous. CDR3 length: 15 residues. CDR1 and CDR2 (germline): SGHAT, FQDESV (reference sequence). Trimming took off 4 bases at V and 1 base at J, with 11 bases between the two ends. DNA of the CDR3: TGTGCCAGCAGCTCCAGCATCGGTGCCAAAAACATTCAGTACTTC. This translates into CASSSSIGAKNIQYF.

The chain employs TRBV10-3 and TRBJ1-1; perhaps TRBD1 as D (5 bases). Germline V gene data show CDR1 as ENHRY and CDR2 as SYGVKD. The CDR3 totals 12 residues. Deletions cut 10 bases from V and 4 bases from J, with 13 bases between. CDR3 DNA: TGTGCCAGCAAAGTGGGGGGCACTGAAGCTTTCTTT. As protein: CASKVGGTEAFF.

This chain uses TRBV10-3 with TRBJ2-5; 7 bases agree with TRBD1. V lost 5 bases and J lost 2; bases outside the gene matches: 2. The CDR3 is made up of 13 amino acids. Germline V lookup: CDR1 ENHRY, CDR2 SYGVKD. DNA of the CDR3: TGTGCCATCAGTATGGACAGGCAAGAGACCCAGTACTTC. This encodes CAISMDRQETQYF.

The chain couples TRBV10-3 to TRBJ2-5; TRBD1 aligns across 11 bases. Looked up from germline, CDR1 is ENHRY and CDR2 is SYGVKD. The CDR3 runs 14 residues. V was pared by 11 bases and J by 2 bases, with 7 bases of the junction left unmatched. CDR3 DNA: TGTGCCGCGTCCGGGACAGGGGGACAAGAGACCCAGTACTTC. This sequence encodes CAASGTGGQETQYF.

V usage is TRBV5-5 and J usage is TRBJ2-7, with a tentative D call TRBD1 (5 bases). The CDR3 loop spans 14 amino acids. The germline V gene encodes CDR1 SGHKS and CDR2 YYEKEE (reference sequence). V lost 3 bases, J lost 7 bases, and 17 bases lay in between. CDR3 residues: CASSSTGGAPEQYF. CDR3 coding DNA: TGTGCCAGCAGCTCCACAGGTGGGGCGCCGGAGCAGTACTTC.

This clonotype showed up just a few times. V usage is TRBV20-1 and J usage is TRBJ2-3; 9 bases align to TRBD2. Germline loops: CDR1 DFQATT, CDR2 SNEGSKA (reference sequence). J gave up 4 bases and V 3 bases, and 8 bases lay outside the gene matches. The CDR3 has 15 amino acids. The CDR3 spells CSARTFEREADTQYF. The CDR3 bases are TGCAGTGCTAGGACTTTCGAGCGGGAGGCAGATACGCAGTATTTT.

For the CDR3, the DNA is TGTGCCAGCAGCTGGGCAGTCGGAAATGAGCAGTACTTC. Protein: CASSWAVGNEQYF. This chain links TRBV7-9 with TRBJ2-5, with D hard to call. The V end lost 4 bases, the J end lost 11 bases, and 17 bases lay between the germline ends. CDR3 length: 13 residues. From germline, CDR1 is SEHNR and CDR2 FQNEAQ (reference sequence).

This clonotype has only a few counts. A much larger clone lies one base from this, so it may be a read error. The V call is TRBV7-9, the J call TRBJ2-4, with 7 bases matching TRBD2. The end of the DNA is better explained by TRBJ2-7, so the J call may be wrong. Germline CDR1 is SEHNR and CDR2 is FQNEAQ (reference sequence). This CDR3 has 13 residues. This CDR3 reads CASSPSSGYEQYF. The CDR3 DNA follows: TGTGCCAGCAGCCCGTCTAGCGGCTACGAGCAGTACTTC.

This clonotype was detected only a few times. The chain carries TRBV6-2 or TRBV6-3 and TRBJ1-5; TRBD1 is a possible D gene (5 bases). V gave up 5 bases and J gave up 6 bases, with 14 bases separating them. The CDR3 extends over 14 amino acids. Germline V gives CDR1 MNHEY, CDR2 SVGEGT. The CDR3 nucleotides read TGTGCCAGCAGTCCCACGGTTAGGGGTCAGCCCCAGCATTTT. Residues: CASSPTVRGQPQHF.

The chain links TRBV6-1 to TRBJ2-7, with a possible D match to TRBD2 (5 bases). V lost 7 bases and J lost 0, with 13 bases in between. This CDR3 region has 14 residues. CDR1 MNHNS and CDR2 SASEGT come from the germline V gene. As DNA, the CDR3 is TGTGCCAGCAAAACTGCGGGCGACTCCTACGAGCAGTACTTC. It specifies CASKTAGDSYEQYF.

A few counts support this clonotype. The chain links TRBV28 to TRBJ1-2; TRBD1 matches 10 bases. Trimming removed 6 bases from V and 2 bases from J; junction bases left unmatched: 3. Germline CDR1 is MDHEN and CDR2 is SYDVKM. The CDR3 is 14 amino acids. The CDR3: CASRQTGGNYGYTF. The CDR3 nucleotides are TGTGCCAGCAGACAGACAGGGGGCAACTATGGCTACACCTTC.

This clonotype was seen just once. The chain combines TRBV15 with TRBJ1-6; D not resolved. V lost 0 bases, J lost 5 bases, and 11 bases lay in between. CDR1 LNHNV and CDR2 YYDKDF come from the germline V gene (reference sequence). This CDR3 is built from 16 residues. The CDR3 DNA reads TGTGCCACCAGCAGAGATCAAGGGTTGAATAATTCACCCCTCCACTTT. Protein product: CATSRDQGLNNSPLHF.

The chain uses TRBV20-1 and TRBJ1-2, with D perhaps matching TRBD1 (6 bases). The CDR3 spans 13 residues. Germline CDR1 reads DFQATT; CDR2 reads SNEGSKA (reference sequence). Trimming took 6 bases from V and 1 from J, leaving 12 bases between them. The CDR3 is CSAGGEINYGYTF. CDR3 sequence (DNA): TGCAGTGCAGGGGGGGAGATTAACTATGGCTACACCTTC.

This chain links TRBV12-3 or TRBV12-4 with TRBJ1-2; D perhaps matches TRBD1 (6 bases). V shed 3 bases and J shed 8 bases, with 16 bases lying between them. The CDR3 extends over 14 amino acids. In nucleotides, the CDR3 is TGTGCCAGCAGTTTTACTGACACCGGGGGCGGCTACACCTTC. It codes for CASSFTDTGGGYTF.

The V and J genes are TRBV29-1 and TRBJ2-3, with TRBD2 as a possible D gene (5 bases). The CDR3 loop spans 13 amino acids. V lost 6 bases and J lost 0, with 10 bases in between. The germline CDR1 and CDR2 sequences are SQVTM and ANQGSEA. CDR3 bases: TGCAGCGTGGGGAGCCCTAGCACAGATACGCAGTATTTT. Translating it yields CSVGSPSTDTQYF.

This clonotype was detected ten times or more. J is TRBJ1-1 and V is TRBV4-2, with 8 bases fitting TRBD1. Germline loops: CDR1 LGHNA, CDR2 YNFKEQ. There are 14 residues in the CDR3. J lost 4 bases, V lost 3 bases, and 4 bases had no gene match. The CDR3 coding sequence is TGTGCCAGCAGCCAGGACAGGGAGAGCACTGAAGCTTTCTTT. Its translation: CASSQDRESTEAFF.

This sequence joins TRBV20-1 and TRBJ2-5; 12 nucleotides match TRBD2. The J segment lost 1 base and the V segment lost 5 bases, leaving 2 bases of the junction unmatched. The CDR3 spans 14 residues. Germline CDR1 DFQATT, CDR2 SNEGSKA (reference sequence). CDR3: CSALLAGGQETQYF. DNA for the CDR3: TGCAGTGCTCTACTAGCGGGGGGCCAAGAGACCCAGTACTTC.

The J gene is TRBJ1-2, the V gene TRBV4-3; D is undetermined. The CDR3 runs 15 residues. CDR1 is LGHNA and CDR2 is YSLEER in the germline V gene. Trimming left V 1 base short and J 2 bases short, with 11 bases between. The CDR3 region is CASSQAWETNYGYTF. CDR3 nucleotide sequence: TGCGCCAGCAGCCAAGCTTGGGAAACCAACTATGGCTACACCTTC.

The V gene is TRBV29-1, the J gene TRBJ2-1; possible D gene TRBD2, 6 bases. The V gene lost 7 bases and the J gene lost 9 bases, with 13 bases spanning the gap. CDR3 length equals 11 residues. Germline loops: CDR1 SQVTM, CDR2 ANQGSEA. DNA for the CDR3: TGCAGCGGCCAACTAGCCGGTGAGCAGTTCTTC. As protein: CSGQLAGEQFF.

This clonotype was counted once. DNA for the CDR3: TGCAGTGCTAGGAAGCCCGGACGGGAATACGAGCAGTACTTC. Translated, it gives CSARKPGREYEQYF. The chain recombines TRBV20-1 with TRBJ2-5, with a weak D call TRBD2 (5 bases). The end of the DNA is better explained by TRBJ2-7, so the J call may be wrong. The CDR3 contains 14 residues. Germline assignment: CDR1 DFQATT and CDR2 SNEGSKA (reference sequence).

The chain couples TRBV5-1 to TRBJ2-3; TRBD2 might be the D (5 bases). Trimming shortened V by 0 bases and J by 1 base, and 24 bases separated the two germline ends. Germline CDR1 reads SGHRS; CDR2 reads YFSETQ. The CDR3 covers 20 residues. In nucleotides, the CDR3 is TGCGCCAGCAGCTTGGCAGATTTCGGGGTAGGGCCGACCCGCACAGATACGCAGTATTTT. As protein: CASSLADFGVGPTRTDTQYF. The entire variable domain, with the rest obtained from reference TRBV5-1 and TRBJ2-3, is as follows: KAGVTQTPRYLIKTRGQQVTLSCSPISGHRSVSWYQQTPGQGLQFLFEYFSETQRNKGNFPGRFSGRQFSNSRSEMNVSTLELGDSALYLCASSLADFGVGPTRTDTQYFGPGTRLTVL.